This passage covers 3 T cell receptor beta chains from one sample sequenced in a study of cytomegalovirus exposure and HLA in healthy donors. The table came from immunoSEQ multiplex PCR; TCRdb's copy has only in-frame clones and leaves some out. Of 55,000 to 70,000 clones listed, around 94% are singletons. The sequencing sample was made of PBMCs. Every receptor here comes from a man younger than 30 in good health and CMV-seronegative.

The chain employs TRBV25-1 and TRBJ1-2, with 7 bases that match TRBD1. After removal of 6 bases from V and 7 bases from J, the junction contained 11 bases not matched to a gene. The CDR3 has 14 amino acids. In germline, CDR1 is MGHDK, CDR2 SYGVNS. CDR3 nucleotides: TGTGCCAGCAGAGAGACAGGGTGGGCTGTTGGCTACACCTTC. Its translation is CASRETGWAVGYTF.

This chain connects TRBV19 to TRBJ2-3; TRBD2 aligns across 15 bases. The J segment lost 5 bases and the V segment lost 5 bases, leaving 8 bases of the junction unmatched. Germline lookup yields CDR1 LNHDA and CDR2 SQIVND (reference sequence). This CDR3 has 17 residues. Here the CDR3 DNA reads TGTGCCAGTAGTCCGCGGACTAGCGGGGGGGTGAAAGATACGCAGTATTTT. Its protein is CASSPRTSGGVKDTQYF.

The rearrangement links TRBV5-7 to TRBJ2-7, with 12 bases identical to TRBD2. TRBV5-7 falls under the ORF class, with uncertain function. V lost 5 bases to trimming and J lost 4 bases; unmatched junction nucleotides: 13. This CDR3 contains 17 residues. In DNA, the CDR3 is TGTGCCAGCAGTTTAGAGACTAGCGGGAGTTATGTTTACGAGCAGTACTTC. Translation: CASSLETSGSYVYEQYF.